This T cell receptor (beta chain) derives from a study of cytomegalovirus exposure and HLA in healthy donors. Study conclusions and caveats: Among TCR sequences, most were rare, though some public TCRs appeared in many donors. Several of the most significant clusters were apparently associated with common viral pathogens in a later analysis.

The CDR3 runs to 16 residues. The trim removed 0 bases at V and 5 bases at J, leaving 5 bases unmatched. CDR1 SGDLS and CDR2 YYNGEE come from the germline V gene. Sampled while nominally healthy, donors likely had unrecorded immune exposures. Comment on this clone: Antigen unknown.

It was with 60 Vbeta and 13 Jbeta primers that the PCR ran. Clones were read by immunoSEQ multiplex PCR, and TCRdb kept only the in-frame ones, dropping some. The sample has more than 70,000 clones, 76% seen once; the top ten hold about 3%. This TCR derives from a man in his forties in good health and CMV-seronegative. Material: PBMCs. The chain couples TRBV9 to TRBJ2-3; 11 bases are a match to TRBD1. The CDR3 nucleotides are TGTGCCAGCAGCGTAGCTCCGGGACAGGGGGGAGATACGCAGTATTTT. Its protein product is CASSVAPGQGGDTQYF.